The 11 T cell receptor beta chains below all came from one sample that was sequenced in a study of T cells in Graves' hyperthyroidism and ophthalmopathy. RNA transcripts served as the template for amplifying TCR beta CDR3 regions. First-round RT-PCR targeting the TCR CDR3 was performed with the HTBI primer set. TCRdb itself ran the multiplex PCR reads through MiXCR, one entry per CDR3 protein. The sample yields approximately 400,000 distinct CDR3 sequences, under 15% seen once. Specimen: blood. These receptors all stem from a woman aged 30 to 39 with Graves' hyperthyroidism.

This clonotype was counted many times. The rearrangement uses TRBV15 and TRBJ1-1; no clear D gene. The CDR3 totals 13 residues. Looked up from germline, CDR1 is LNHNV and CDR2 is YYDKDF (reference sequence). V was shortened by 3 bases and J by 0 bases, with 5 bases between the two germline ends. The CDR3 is CATSRTVNTEAFF. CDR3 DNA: TGTGCCACCAGCAGGACGGTGAACACTGAAGCTTTCTTT.

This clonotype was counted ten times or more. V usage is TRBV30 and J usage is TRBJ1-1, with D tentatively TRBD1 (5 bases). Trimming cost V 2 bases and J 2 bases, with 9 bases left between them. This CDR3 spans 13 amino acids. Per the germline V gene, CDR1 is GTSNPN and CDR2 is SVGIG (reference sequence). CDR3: CAWSKQGNTEAFF. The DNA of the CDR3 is TGTGCCTGGAGTAAGCAGGGTAACACTGAAGCTTTCTTT.

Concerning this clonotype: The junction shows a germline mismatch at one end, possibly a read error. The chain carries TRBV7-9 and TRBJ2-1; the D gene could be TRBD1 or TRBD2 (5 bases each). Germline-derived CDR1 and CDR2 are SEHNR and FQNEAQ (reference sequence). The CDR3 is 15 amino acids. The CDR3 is CASSLDRGSYNEQSF. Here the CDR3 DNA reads TGTGCCAGCAGCCTAGACAGAGGGTCCTACAATGAGCAGTCCTTC.

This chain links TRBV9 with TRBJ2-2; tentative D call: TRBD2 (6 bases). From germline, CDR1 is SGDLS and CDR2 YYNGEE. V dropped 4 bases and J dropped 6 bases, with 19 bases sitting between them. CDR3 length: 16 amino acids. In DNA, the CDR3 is TGTGCCAGCAGCCCAAGACTAGGCGGCGGGGCCGGGGAGCTGTTTTTT. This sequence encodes CASSPRLGGGAGELFF. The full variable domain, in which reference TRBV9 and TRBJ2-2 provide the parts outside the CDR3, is DSGVTQTPKHLITATGQRVTLRCSPRSGDLSVYWYQQSLDQGLQFLIQYYNGEERAKGNILERFSAQQFPDLHSELNLSSLELGDSALYFCASSPRLGGGAGELFFGEGSRLTVL.

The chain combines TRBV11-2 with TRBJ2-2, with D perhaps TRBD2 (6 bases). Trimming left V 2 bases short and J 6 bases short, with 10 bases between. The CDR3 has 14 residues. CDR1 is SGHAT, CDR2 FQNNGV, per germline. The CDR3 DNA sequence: TGTGCCAGCAGCTTACTAGGGGAGGCCGGGGAGCTGTTTTTT. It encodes CASSLLGEAGELFF.

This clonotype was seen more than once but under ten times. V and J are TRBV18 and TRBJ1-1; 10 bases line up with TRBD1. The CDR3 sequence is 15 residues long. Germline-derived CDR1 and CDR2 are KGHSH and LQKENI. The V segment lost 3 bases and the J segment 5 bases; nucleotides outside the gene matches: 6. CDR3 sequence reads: CASSPRTGGATEAFF. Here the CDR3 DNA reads TGTGCCAGCTCACCGAGGACAGGGGGGGCGACTGAAGCTTTCTTT.

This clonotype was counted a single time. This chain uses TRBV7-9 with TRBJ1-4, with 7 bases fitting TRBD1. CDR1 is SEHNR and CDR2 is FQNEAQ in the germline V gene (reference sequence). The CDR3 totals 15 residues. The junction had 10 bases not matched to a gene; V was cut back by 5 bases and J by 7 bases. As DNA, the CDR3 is TGTGCCAGCAGCGCAACAGGGGCCCCTAGTGAAAAACTGTTTTTT. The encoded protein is CASSATGAPSEKLFF.

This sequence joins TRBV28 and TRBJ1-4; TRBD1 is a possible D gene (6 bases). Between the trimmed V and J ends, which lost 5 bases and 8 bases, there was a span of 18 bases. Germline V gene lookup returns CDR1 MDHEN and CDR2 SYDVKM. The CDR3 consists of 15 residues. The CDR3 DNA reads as TGTGCCAGCAGTCAACGGGAGGGGGGCGAAGAAAAACTGTTTTTT. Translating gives CASSQREGGEEKLFF.

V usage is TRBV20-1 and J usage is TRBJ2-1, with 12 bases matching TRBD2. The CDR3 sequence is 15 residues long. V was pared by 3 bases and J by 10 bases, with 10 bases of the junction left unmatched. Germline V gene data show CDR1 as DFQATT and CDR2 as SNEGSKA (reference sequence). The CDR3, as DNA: TGCAGTGCTAGGACTAGCGGGAGTCTCTCCTACGAGCAGTTCTTC. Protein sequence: CSARTSGSLSYEQFF.

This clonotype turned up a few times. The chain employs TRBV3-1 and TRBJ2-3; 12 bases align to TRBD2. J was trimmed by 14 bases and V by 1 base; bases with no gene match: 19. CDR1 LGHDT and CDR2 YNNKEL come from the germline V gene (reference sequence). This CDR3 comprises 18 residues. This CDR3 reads CASSQVSRGLAGGPLRYF. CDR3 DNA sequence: TGTGCCAGCAGCCAAGTTAGTAGAGGGCTAGCGGGAGGGCCGCTGCGGTATTTT.

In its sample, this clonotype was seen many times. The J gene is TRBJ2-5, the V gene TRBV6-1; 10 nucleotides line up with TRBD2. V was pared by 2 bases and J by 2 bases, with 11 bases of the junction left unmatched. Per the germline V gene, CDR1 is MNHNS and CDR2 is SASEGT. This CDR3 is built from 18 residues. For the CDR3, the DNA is TGTGCCAGCAGTGAACGACTAGCGGGCCTGGGACCTCAAGAGACCCAGTACTTC. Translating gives CASSERLAGLGPQETQYF.